This TCR beta chain is drawn from a study of Graves' ophthalmopathy and Graves' hyperthyroidism. Study results and caveats: The blood repertoire also included most expanded thyroid clonotypes above 0.001 frequency.

This clonotype was observed at least ten times. Its target is unknown. This CDR3 has 15 amino acids. Trimming removed 0 bases from V and 5 bases from J; junction bases left unmatched: 6. CDR1 and CDR2 from the germline V gene are SGHVS and FQNEAQ. From RNA, the CDR3 regions of TCR beta chains were amplified and sequenced. HTBI primers primed a first-round RT-PCR, and a second-round multiplex PCR followed. TCRdb analysed the multiplex PCR reads with MiXCR anew, one entry per CDR3 protein. The sample holds roughly 600,000 distinct CDR3 sequences, approximately 35% seen once. The chain is built from TRBV7-8 and TRBJ2-5, with TRBD1 matching over 7 bases. This clonotype was sampled from an adult man with Graves' hyperthyroidism. The sample consisted of peripheral blood or thyroid tissue (not recorded which). CDR3 DNA sequence: TGTGCCAGCAGCTTAGCGCTCCCAGGGGGTGAGACCCAGTACTTC. This encodes CASSLALPGGETQYF.